Listed below are T cell receptor beta chains from one sample, sequenced in a study of blood T cell repertoires in COVID-19. Produced via immunoSEQ multiplex PCR; TCRdb's table is partial and in-frame only. This table holds approximately 200,000 clones, about 88% found once. Specimen: peripheral blood. The receptors stem from a man in his 70s with acute or convalescent COVID-19. CDR3s include the opening cysteine and the closing phenylalanine or tryptophan. Part of the rows lack a size; the others show once, few, many or a class for expanded clones.

J gene	clone size	V gene	CDR3 protein
TRBJ1-1	-	TRBV20-1	CSASQTGAAFF
TRBJ2-6	-	TRBV11-1	CASSPPSPGANVLTF
TRBJ2-1	-	TRBV18	CASSLDLQGEQFF
TRBJ2-2	-	TRBV9	CASSPSGSGTGELFF
TRBJ2-3	few	TRBV29-1	CSVDIGTDTQYF
TRBJ1-5	-	TRBV5-6	CASSLRGGQNQPQHF
TRBJ2-3	-	TRBV7-2	CASSLQVGSGGTDTQYF
TRBJ1-3	-	TRBV28	CASSLFQGRNTIYF
TRBJ1-5	-	TRBV2	CASSEEVPKGARPQHF
TRBJ2-2	-	TRBV9	CASSTSLGQNTGELFF
TRBJ2-3	-	TRBV29-1	CSVATNTDTQYF
TRBJ2-7	-	TRBV27	CASSLGTGRYEQYF
TRBJ2-2	-	TRBV19	CASSIRAGGELFF
TRBJ2-7	-	TRBV3-1/TRBV3-2	CASTPTSEGTYEQYF
TRBJ1-2	-	TRBV2	CASRTGWNYGYTF
TRBJ1-6	-	TRBV5-5	CASNLDSSYNSPLHF
TRBJ1-1	-	TRBV29-1	CSVASGGDTEAFF
TRBJ1-3	-	TRBV4-1	CASSQDVGAFSGNTIYF
TRBJ2-5	-	TRBV25-1	CASSDLDRVTGETQYF
TRBJ1-5	-	TRBV5-6	CASSFRGSGNQPQHF
TRBJ1-4	-	TRBV3-1/TRBV3-2	CASSHGEQGVYAEKLFF
TRBJ2-2	-	TRBV14	CASSQIAAGTAGGELFF
TRBJ2-1	-	TRBV2	CASSVRTGDNEQFF